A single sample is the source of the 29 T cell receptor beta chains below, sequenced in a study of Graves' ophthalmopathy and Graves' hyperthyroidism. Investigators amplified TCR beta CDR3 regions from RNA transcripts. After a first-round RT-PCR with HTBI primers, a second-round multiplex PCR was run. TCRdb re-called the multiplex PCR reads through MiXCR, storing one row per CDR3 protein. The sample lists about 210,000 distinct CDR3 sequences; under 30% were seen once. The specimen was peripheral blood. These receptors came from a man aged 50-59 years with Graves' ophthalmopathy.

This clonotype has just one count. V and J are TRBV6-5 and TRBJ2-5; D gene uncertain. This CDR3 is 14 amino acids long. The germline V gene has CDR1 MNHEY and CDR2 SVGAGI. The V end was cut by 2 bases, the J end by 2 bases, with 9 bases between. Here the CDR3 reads CASSYLSSQETQYF. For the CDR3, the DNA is TGTGCCAGCAGTTACCTGTCAAGTCAAGAGACCCAGTACTTC.

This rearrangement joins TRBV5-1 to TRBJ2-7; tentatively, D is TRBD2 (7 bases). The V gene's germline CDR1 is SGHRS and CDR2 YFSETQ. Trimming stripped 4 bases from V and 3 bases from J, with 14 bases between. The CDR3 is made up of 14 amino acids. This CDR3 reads CASSGGGMIYEQYF. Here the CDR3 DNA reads TGCGCCAGCAGCGGGGGGGGCATGATCTACGAGCAGTACTTC.

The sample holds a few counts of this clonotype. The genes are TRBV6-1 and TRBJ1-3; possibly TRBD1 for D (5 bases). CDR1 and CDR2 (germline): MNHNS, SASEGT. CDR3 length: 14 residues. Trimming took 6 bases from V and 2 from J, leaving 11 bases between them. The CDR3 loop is CASRDSDPGNTIYF. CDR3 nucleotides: TGTGCCAGCAGAGACAGCGACCCTGGAAACACCATATATTTT.

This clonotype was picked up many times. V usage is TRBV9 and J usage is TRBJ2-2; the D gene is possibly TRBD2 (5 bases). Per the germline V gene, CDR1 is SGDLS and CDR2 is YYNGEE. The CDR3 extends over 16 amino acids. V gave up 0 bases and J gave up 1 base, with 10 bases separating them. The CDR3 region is CASSVGGSRNTGELFF. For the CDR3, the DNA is TGTGCCAGCAGCGTAGGAGGGAGCCGGAACACCGGGGAGCTGTTTTTT. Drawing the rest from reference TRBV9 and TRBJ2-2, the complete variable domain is DSGVTQTPKHLITATGQRVTLRCSPRSGDLSVYWYQQSLDQGLQFLIQYYNGEERAKGNILERFSAQQFPDLHSELNLSSLELGDSALYFCASSVGGSRNTGELFFGEGSRLTVL.

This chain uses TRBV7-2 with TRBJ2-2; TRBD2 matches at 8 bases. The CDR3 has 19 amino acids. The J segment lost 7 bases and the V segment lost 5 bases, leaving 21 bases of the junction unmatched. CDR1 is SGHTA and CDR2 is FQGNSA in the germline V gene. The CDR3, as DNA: TGTGCCAGCAGCCAATGGGCCGGGAGGGCTAGCATATTCCTCGGGGAGCTGTTTTTT. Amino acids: CASSQWAGRASIFLGELFF.

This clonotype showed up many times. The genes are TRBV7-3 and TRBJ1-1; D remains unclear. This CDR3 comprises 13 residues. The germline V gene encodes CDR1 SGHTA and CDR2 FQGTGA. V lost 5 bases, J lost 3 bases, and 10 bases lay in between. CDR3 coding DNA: TGTGCCAGCAGCGACACGTGGGACACTGAAGCTTTCTTT. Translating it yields CASSDTWDTEAFF.

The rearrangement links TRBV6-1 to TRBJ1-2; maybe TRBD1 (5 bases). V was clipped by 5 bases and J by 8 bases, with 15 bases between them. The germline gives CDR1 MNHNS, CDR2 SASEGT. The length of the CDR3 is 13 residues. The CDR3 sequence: CASSTRGRYGYTF. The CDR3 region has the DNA TGTGCCAGCAGTACCCGGGGCCGCTACGGCTACACCTTC.

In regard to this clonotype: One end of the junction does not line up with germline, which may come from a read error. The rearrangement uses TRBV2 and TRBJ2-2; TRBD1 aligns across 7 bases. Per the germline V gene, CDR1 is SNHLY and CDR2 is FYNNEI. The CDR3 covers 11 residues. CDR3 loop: CASSSMGQKVF. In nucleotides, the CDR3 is TGTGCCAGCAGTTCGATGGGACAGAAGGTTTTT.

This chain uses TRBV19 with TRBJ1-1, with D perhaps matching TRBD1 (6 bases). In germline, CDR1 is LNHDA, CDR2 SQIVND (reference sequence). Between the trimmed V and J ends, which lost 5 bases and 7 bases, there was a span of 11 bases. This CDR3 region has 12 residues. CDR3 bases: TGTGCCAGTAGTTACGGACAGATTGAAGCTTTCTTT. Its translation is CASSYGQIEAFF.

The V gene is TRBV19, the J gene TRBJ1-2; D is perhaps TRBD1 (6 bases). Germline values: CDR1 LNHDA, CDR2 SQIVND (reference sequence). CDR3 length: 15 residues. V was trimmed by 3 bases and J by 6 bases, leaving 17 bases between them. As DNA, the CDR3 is TGTGCCAGTAGTATGATCGGCCAGGGGACCCATGGCTACACCTTC. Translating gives CASSMIGQGTHGYTF.

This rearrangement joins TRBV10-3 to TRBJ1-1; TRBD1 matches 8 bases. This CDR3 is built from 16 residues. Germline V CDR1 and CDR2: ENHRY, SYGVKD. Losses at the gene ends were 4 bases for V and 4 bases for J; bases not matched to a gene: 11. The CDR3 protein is CAISAVDRAGTTEAFF. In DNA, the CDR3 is TGTGCCATCAGTGCCGTGGACAGGGCGGGGACCACTGAAGCTTTCTTT.

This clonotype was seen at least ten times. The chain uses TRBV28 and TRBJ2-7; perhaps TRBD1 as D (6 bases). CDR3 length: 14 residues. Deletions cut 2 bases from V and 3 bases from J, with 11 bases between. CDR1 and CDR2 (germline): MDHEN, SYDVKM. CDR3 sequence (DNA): TGTGCCAGCAGTTTAGGGGACACGATCTACGAGCAGTACTTC. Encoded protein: CASSLGDTIYEQYF.

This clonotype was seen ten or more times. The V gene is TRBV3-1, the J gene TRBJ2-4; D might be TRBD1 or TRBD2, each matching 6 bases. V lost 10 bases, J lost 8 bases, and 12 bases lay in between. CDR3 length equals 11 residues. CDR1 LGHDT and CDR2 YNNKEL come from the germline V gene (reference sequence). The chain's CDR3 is CATPGGDIQYF. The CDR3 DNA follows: TGTGCCACCCCCGGGGGCGACATTCAGTACTTC.

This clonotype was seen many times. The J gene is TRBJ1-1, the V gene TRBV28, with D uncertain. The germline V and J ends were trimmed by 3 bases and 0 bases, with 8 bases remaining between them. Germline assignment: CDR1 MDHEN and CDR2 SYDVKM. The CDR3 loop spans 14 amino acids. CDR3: CASSFLIMNTEAFF. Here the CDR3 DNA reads TGTGCCAGCAGTTTTCTTATCATGAACACTGAAGCTTTCTTT.

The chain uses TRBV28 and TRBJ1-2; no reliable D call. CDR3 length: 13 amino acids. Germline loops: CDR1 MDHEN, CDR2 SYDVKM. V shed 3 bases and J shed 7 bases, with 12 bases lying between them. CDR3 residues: CASSFTGKGGYTF. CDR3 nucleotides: TGTGCCAGCAGTTTCACGGGTAAAGGTGGCTACACCTTC.

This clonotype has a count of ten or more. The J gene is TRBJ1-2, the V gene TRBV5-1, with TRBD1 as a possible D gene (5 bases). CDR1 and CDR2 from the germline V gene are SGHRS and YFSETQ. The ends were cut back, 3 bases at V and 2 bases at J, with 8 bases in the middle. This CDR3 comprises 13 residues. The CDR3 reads CASSSRDNYGYTF. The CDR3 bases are TGCGCCAGCAGCTCCCGGGACAACTATGGCTACACCTTC.

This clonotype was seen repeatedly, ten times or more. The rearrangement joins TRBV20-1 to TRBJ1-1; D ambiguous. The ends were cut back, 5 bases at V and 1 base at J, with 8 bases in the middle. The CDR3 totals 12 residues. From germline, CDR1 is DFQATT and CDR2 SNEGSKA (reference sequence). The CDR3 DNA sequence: TGCAGTGCTCTACGGGGGAACACTGAAGCTTTCTTT. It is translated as CSALRGNTEAFF.

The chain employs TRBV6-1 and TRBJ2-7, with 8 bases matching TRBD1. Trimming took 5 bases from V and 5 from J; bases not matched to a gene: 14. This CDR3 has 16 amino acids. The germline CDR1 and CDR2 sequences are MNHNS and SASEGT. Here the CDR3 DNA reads TGTGCCAGCAGTACCAGACAGGGGCTCTTGGGGAACGAGCAGTACTTC. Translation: CASSTRQGLLGNEQYF.

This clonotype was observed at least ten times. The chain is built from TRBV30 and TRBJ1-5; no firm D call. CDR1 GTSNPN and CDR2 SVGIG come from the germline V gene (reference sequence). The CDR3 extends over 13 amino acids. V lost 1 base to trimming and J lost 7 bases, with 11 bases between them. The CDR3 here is CAWSGGFGQPQHF. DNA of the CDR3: TGTGCCTGGAGTGGGGGTTTCGGGCAGCCCCAGCATTTT. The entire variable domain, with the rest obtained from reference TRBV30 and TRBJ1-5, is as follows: SQTIHQWPATLVQPVGSPLSLECTVEGTSNPNLYWYRQAAGRGLQLLFYSVGIGQISSEVPQNLSASRPQDRQFILSSKKLLLSDSGFYLCAWSGGFGQPQHFGDGTRLSIL.

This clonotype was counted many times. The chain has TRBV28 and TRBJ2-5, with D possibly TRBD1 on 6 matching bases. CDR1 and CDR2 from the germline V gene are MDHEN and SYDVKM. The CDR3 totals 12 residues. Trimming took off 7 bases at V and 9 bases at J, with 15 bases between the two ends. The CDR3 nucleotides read TGTGCCAGCACCCCACCCAGGGGAGCCCAGTACTTC. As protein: CASTPPRGAQYF.

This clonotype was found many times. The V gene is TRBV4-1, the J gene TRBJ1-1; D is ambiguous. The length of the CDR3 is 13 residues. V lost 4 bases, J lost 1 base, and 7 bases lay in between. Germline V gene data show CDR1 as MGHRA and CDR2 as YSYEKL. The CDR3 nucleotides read TGCGCCAGCAGCCGGTCACGGAACACTGAAGCTTTCTTT. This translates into CASSRSRNTEAFF.

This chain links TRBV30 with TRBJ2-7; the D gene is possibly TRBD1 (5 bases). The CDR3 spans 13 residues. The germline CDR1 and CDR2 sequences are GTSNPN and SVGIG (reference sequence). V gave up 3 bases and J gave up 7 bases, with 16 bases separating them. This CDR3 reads CAWSASGAREQYF. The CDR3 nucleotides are TGTGCCTGGAGCGCCAGTGGGGCCAGGGAGCAGTACTTC.

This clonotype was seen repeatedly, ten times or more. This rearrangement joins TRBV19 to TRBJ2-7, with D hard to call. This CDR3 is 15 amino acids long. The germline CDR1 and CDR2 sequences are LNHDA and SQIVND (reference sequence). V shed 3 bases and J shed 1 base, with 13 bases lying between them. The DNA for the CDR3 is TGTGCCAGTAGTATGAACAGAGCCACATCCTACGAGCAGTACTTC. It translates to CASSMNRATSYEQYF.

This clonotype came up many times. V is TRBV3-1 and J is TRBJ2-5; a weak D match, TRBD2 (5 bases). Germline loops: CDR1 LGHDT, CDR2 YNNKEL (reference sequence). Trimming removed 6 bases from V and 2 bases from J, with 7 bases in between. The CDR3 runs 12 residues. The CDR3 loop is CASSQRQETQYF. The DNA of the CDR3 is TGTGCCAGCAGTCAGCGGCAAGAGACCCAGTACTTC.

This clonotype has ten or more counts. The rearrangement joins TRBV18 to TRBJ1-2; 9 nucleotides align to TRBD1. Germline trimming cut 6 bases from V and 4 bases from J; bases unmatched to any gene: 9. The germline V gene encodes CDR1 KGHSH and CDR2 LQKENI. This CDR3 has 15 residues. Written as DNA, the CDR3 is TGTGCCAGCTCGCCTCGGACAGGGGAACTCTATGGCTACACCTTC. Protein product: CASSPRTGELYGYTF.

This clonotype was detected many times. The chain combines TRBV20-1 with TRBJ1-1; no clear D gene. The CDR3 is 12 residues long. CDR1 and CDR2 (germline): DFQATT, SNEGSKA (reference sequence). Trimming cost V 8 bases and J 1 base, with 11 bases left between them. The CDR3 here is CSTREPNTEAFF. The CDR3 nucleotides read TGCAGTACTCGGGAGCCGAACACTGAAGCTTTCTTT.

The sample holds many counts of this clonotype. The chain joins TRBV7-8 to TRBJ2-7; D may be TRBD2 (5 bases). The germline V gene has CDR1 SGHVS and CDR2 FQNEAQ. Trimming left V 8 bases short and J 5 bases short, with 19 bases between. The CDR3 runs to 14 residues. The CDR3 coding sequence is TGTGCCAGCTGCCGGGGTGGGAGCGGCCACGAGCAGTACTTC. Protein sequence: CASCRGGSGHEQYF.

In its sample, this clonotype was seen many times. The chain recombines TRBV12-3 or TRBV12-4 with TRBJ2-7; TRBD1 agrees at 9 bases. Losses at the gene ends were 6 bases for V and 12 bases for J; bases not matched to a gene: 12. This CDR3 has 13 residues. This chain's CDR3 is CASRPGTGLGPYF. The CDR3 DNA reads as TGTGCCAGCAGACCTGGGACAGGGTTGGGCCCGTACTTC.

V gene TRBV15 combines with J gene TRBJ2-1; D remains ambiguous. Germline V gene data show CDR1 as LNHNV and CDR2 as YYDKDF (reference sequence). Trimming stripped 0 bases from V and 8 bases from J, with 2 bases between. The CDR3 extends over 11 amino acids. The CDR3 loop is CATSRDHEQFF. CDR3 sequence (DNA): TGTGCCACCAGCAGAGATCATGAGCAGTTCTTC.